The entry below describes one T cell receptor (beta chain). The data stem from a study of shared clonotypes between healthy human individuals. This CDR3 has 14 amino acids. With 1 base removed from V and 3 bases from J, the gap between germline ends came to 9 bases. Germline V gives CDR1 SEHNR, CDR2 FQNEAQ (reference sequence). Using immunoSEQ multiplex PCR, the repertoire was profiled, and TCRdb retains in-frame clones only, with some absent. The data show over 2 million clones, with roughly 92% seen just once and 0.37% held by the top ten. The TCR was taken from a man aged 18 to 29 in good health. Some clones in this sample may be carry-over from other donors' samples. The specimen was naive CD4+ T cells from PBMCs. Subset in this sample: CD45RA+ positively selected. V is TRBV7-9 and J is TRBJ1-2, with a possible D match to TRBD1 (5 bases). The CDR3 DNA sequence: TGTGCCAGCAGCTTAGTGGTAGGGGACTATGGCTACACCTTC. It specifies CASSLVVGDYGYTF.